This T cell receptor (beta chain) was sequenced for a study of T cell responses to AZD1222 COVID-19 vaccine. The study's findings and limits: Unmutated variant regions reportedly attract nearly half of all spike-specific TCRs.

The germline gives CDR1 LNHDA, CDR2 SQIVND (reference sequence). V lost 2 bases and J 4 bases, leaving 9 bases between the germline ends. The CDR3 is 14 residues long. TCRdb keeps only in-frame clones here, not all; method: immunoSEQ multiplex PCR. The data contain 150,000 to 200,000 clones, more than 85% of them singletons. Remarks on this clone: No antigen is known for it.

The input for sequencing was peripheral blood, taken 28 days after the second AZD1222 dose. The receptor was derived from an adult who received the AZD1222 COVID-19 vaccine. V is TRBV19 and J is TRBJ1-3; perhaps TRBD1 as D (5 bases). The CDR3 protein is CASSIRGSGNTIYF. In nucleotides, the CDR3 is TGTGCCAGTAGTATAAGGGGATCGGGAAACACCATATATTTT.